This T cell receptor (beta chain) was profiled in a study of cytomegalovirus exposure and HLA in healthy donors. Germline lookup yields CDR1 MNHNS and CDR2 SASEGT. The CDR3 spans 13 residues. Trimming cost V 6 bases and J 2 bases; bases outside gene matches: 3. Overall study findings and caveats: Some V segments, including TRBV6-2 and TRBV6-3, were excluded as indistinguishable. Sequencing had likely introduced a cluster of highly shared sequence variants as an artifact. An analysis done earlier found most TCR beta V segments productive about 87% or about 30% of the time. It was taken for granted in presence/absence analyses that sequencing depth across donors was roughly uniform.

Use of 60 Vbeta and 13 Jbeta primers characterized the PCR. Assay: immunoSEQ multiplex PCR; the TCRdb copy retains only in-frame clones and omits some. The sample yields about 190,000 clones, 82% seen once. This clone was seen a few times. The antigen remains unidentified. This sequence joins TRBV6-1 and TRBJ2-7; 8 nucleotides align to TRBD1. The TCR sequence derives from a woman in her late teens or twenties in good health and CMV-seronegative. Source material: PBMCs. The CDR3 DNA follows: TGTGCCAGCAGCCTGACAGGGGCCTACGAGCAGTACTTC. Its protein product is CASSLTGAYEQYF.